The rows below give T cell receptor beta chains drawn from one sample of a study of T-cell reconstitution after alpha-beta-depleted transplantation in children. TCRdb reprocessed the PCR reads via MiXCR and lists one record per CDR3 protein. The data contain 600,000 to 700,000 distinct CDR3 sequences, roughly 17% of them singletons. Here the sequenced sample was PBMCs from the stem cell graft donor, taken from the stem cell graft. These TCRs come from a human donor who donated a stem cell graft to a child with acute myeloid leukemia. Both conserved end residues are part of each CDR3. A D gene is named only where the DNA matches it firmly. The listing skips clone size in some rows; elsewhere it reads once, few, many or a size class.

d_call: .; clone_size: many; v_call: TRBV20-1; j_call: TRBJ2-1; cdr3_nt: TGCAGTGCTAGCGGTTTTTACAATGAGCAGTTCTTC; cdr3_aa: CSASGFYNEQFF
d_call: TRBD1; clone_size: many; v_call: TRBV7-2; j_call: TRBJ2-5; cdr3_nt: TGTGCCAGCAGTTCCTGGACAGGGCAAGAGACCCAGTACTTC; cdr3_aa: CASSSWTGQETQYF
d_call: .; clone_size: .; v_call: TRBV6-1; j_call: TRBJ1-2; cdr3_nt: TGTGCCAGCAGTGAACGACGGCCGAGGGCCTATGGCTACACCTTC; cdr3_aa: CASSERRPRAYGYTF
d_call: TRBD1; clone_size: once; v_call: TRBV7-2; j_call: TRBJ2-1; cdr3_nt: TGTGCCAGCAGCTCGACAGGGAGCGCCTACAATGAGCAGTTCTTC; cdr3_aa: CASSSTGSAYNEQFF
d_call: .; clone_size: few; v_call: TRBV7-2; j_call: TRBJ1-1; cdr3_nt: TGTGCCAGCAGCCGCAACGGAGGGGGGTCCTCTAATGAAGCTTTCTTT; cdr3_aa: CASSRNGGGSSNEAFF
d_call: .; clone_size: many; v_call: TRBV20-1; j_call: TRBJ1-6; cdr3_nt: TGCAGTGCTAGATCGGAAGGGGGGCAGAATTCACCCCTCCACTTT; cdr3_aa: CSARSEGGQNSPLHF
d_call: .; clone_size: few; v_call: TRBV7-8; j_call: TRBJ1-5; cdr3_nt: TGTGCCAGCAGCTCAGTAAGAGGGTATCAGCCCCAGCATTTT; cdr3_aa: CASSSVRGYQPQHF
d_call: .; clone_size: .; v_call: TRBV7-2; j_call: TRBJ2-1; cdr3_nt: TGTGCCAGCAGTCTTGACATCCTAAATGAGCAGTTCTTC; cdr3_aa: CASSLDILNEQFF
d_call: .; clone_size: .; v_call: TRBV20-1; j_call: TRBJ2-3; cdr3_nt: TGCAGTGCTAGAGACACACGGGGCGCAGATACGCAGTATTTT; cdr3_aa: CSARDTRGADTQYF
d_call: .; clone_size: .; v_call: TRBV6-5; j_call: TRBJ2-5; cdr3_nt: TGTGCCAGCAGTTACTCCGCGTGGACAGAAGAGACCCAGTACTTC; cdr3_aa: CASSYSAWTEETQYF
d_call: .; clone_size: .; v_call: TRBV7-2; j_call: TRBJ1-1; cdr3_nt: TGTGCCAGCAGGTTACCTGGGGGGGCGAACACTGAAGCTTTCTTT; cdr3_aa: CASRLPGGANTEAFF
d_call: .; clone_size: few; v_call: TRBV3-1; j_call: TRBJ2-5; cdr3_nt: TGTGCCAGCAGCCAAGACCACCAGTGGACCCAGTACTTC; cdr3_aa: CASSQDHQWTQYF
d_call: TRBD1; clone_size: .; v_call: TRBV7-9; j_call: TRBJ1-5; cdr3_nt: TGTGCCAGCAGCATAACAGGGGCCGGCAATCAGCCCCAGCATTTT; cdr3_aa: CASSITGAGNQPQHF
d_call: TRBD2; clone_size: .; v_call: TRBV12-3/TRBV12-4; j_call: TRBJ2-7; cdr3_nt: TGTGCCAGCAGTTTTCGCGGGGGTGGAATCTACGAGCAGTACTTC; cdr3_aa: CASSFRGGGIYEQYF
d_call: TRBD1; clone_size: .; v_call: TRBV7-9; j_call: TRBJ2-1; cdr3_nt: TGTGCCAGCAGCCCGCAGGGGGCGTACTACAATGAGCAGTTCTTC; cdr3_aa: CASSPQGAYYNEQFF
d_call: .; clone_size: .; v_call: TRBV24-1; j_call: TRBJ2-2; cdr3_nt: TGTGCCACCAGTGATTTGGGGGCGCGGGGGACATCGAACACCGGGGAGCTGTTTTTT; cdr3_aa: CATSDLGARGTSNTGELFF
d_call: .; clone_size: few; v_call: TRBV6-5; j_call: TRBJ1-1; cdr3_nt: TGTGCCAGCAGTTCTCAGGGAAAGCGGAGCACTGAAGCTTTCTTT; cdr3_aa: CASSSQGKRSTEAFF
d_call: TRBD1; clone_size: many; v_call: TRBV12-3/TRBV12-4; j_call: TRBJ1-1; cdr3_nt: TGTGCCAGCAGTTCGCAGGACAGGGGGCGCCTCGCTGAAGCTTTCTTT; cdr3_aa: CASSSQDRGRLAEAFF
d_call: .; clone_size: .; v_call: TRBV12-3/TRBV12-4; j_call: TRBJ2-2; cdr3_nt: TGTGCCAGCAGTCCCCTCAGGGGCGCGAACACCGGGGAGCTGTTTTTT; cdr3_aa: CASSPLRGANTGELFF
d_call: .; clone_size: many; v_call: TRBV12-3/TRBV12-4; j_call: TRBJ2-3; cdr3_nt: TGTGCCAGCAGCTTCCGAGATACGCAGTATTTT; cdr3_aa: CASSFRDTQYF
d_call: .; clone_size: .; v_call: TRBV7-9; j_call: TRBJ2-7; cdr3_nt: TGTGCCAGCAGCCCTGAGGCAGGGGCTAAGGAGCAGTACTTC; cdr3_aa: CASSPEAGAKEQYF
d_call: .; clone_size: few; v_call: TRBV9; j_call: TRBJ1-1; cdr3_nt: TGTGCCAGCAGTTCTATGGGGTACACTGAAGCTTTCTTT; cdr3_aa: CASSSMGYTEAFF
d_call: .; clone_size: many; v_call: TRBV7-6; j_call: TRBJ1-3; cdr3_nt: TGTGCCAGCAGCTCCGGGGGCGCGGGAAACACCATATATTTT; cdr3_aa: CASSSGGAGNTIYF
d_call: TRBD2; clone_size: many; v_call: TRBV20-1; j_call: TRBJ2-3; cdr3_nt: TGCAGTGCTCTAACGGGGGGAAACACAGATACGCAGTATTTT; cdr3_aa: CSALTGGNTDTQYF
d_call: .; clone_size: few; v_call: TRBV25-1; j_call: TRBJ1-2; cdr3_nt: TGTGCCAGCAGAGGCCCCCCGACAGTCTATGGCTACACCTTC; cdr3_aa: CASRGPPTVYGYTF
d_call: .; clone_size: .; v_call: TRBV12-5; j_call: TRBJ2-7; cdr3_nt: TGTGCTAGTGGTTTGTCCGGATCCTACGAGCAGTACTTC; cdr3_aa: CASGLSGSYEQYF
d_call: TRBD1; clone_size: few; v_call: TRBV7-2; j_call: TRBJ2-6; cdr3_nt: TGTGCCAGCAGCTTAAGTATGACAGGGTCTGGGGCCAACGTCCTGACTTTC; cdr3_aa: CASSLSMTGSGANVLTF
d_call: .; clone_size: .; v_call: TRBV4-2; j_call: TRBJ2-1; cdr3_nt: TGTGCCAGCAGCCAAGAACGAAGTAATGAGCAGTTCTTC; cdr3_aa: CASSQERSNEQFF
d_call: .; clone_size: few; v_call: TRBV11-2; j_call: TRBJ2-1; cdr3_nt: TGTGCCAGCAGCTTAGTAGGTTTCGGGCAGCCAAAAAGCTCCTACAATGAGCAGTTCTTC; cdr3_aa: CASSLVGFGQPKSSYNEQFF
d_call: TRBD2; clone_size: few; v_call: TRBV5-1; j_call: TRBJ2-1; cdr3_nt: TGCGCCAGCAGCTTAGGGACTAGCGACTTCTACAATGAGCAGTTCTTC; cdr3_aa: CASSLGTSDFYNEQFF
d_call: .; clone_size: many; v_call: TRBV5-4; j_call: TRBJ2-3; cdr3_nt: TGTGCCAGCAGCTTGGAGCCGGGTGTCACAGATACGCAGTATTTT; cdr3_aa: CASSLEPGVTDTQYF
d_call: .; clone_size: few; v_call: TRBV27; j_call: TRBJ1-5; cdr3_nt: TGTGCCAGCAAAGGACGGGCAGGGGCCGGGAGGCCCCAGCATTTT; cdr3_aa: CASKGRAGAGRPQHF
d_call: .; clone_size: .; v_call: TRBV29-1; j_call: TRBJ2-2; cdr3_nt: TGCAGCGTTGCTCCCGGGGGCTGGACCGGGGAGCTGTTTTTT; cdr3_aa: CSVAPGGWTGELFF
d_call: TRBD1; clone_size: many; v_call: TRBV9; j_call: TRBJ2-1; cdr3_nt: TGTGCCAGCAGCGTGGACAGGGAGCAGTTCTTC; cdr3_aa: CASSVDREQFF
d_call: TRBD1; clone_size: .; v_call: TRBV2; j_call: TRBJ2-5; cdr3_nt: TGTGCCAGCAGTGATAGGAGGACAGGGGGCGAAGAGACCCAGTACTTC; cdr3_aa: CASSDRRTGGEETQYF
d_call: .; clone_size: .; v_call: TRBV28; j_call: TRBJ1-6; cdr3_nt: TGTGCCAGCAGTCCGGCCAGGGGAACCTATAATTCACCCCTCCACTTT; cdr3_aa: CASSPARGTYNSPLHF
d_call: .; clone_size: many; v_call: TRBV20-1; j_call: TRBJ1-4; cdr3_nt: TGCAGTGCACTGACCACGACGACAGGCGAAAAACTGTTTTTT; cdr3_aa: CSALTTTTGEKLFF
d_call: .; clone_size: many; v_call: TRBV4-2; j_call: TRBJ2-7; cdr3_nt: TGTGCCAGCAGCCCAGAACCCCAGTCCTCCTACGAGCAGTACTTC; cdr3_aa: CASSPEPQSSYEQYF
d_call: .; clone_size: once; v_call: TRBV6-1; j_call: TRBJ1-2; cdr3_nt: TGTGCCAGCAGTGAGCGGTTAGGGCCTAACTATGGCTACACCTTC; cdr3_aa: CASSERLGPNYGYTF
d_call: .; clone_size: .; v_call: TRBV7-2; j_call: TRBJ1-1; cdr3_nt: TGTGCCAGCAGCGGGGGACCGATGAACACTGAAGCTTTCTTT; cdr3_aa: CASSGGPMNTEAFF
d_call: .; clone_size: many; v_call: TRBV12-3/TRBV12-4; j_call: TRBJ2-1; cdr3_nt: TGTGCCAGCAGTTTATTTGATCAGGGGAATGAGCAGTTCTTC; cdr3_aa: CASSLFDQGNEQFF
d_call: TRBD1; clone_size: many; v_call: TRBV4-3; j_call: TRBJ2-1; cdr3_nt: TGCGCCAGCAGCCTAATCGTCACAGGGGGCAATGAGCAGTTCTTC; cdr3_aa: CASSLIVTGGNEQFF
d_call: TRBD1; clone_size: many; v_call: TRBV20-1; j_call: TRBJ2-1; cdr3_nt: TGCAGTGCTAGAGCCCACAGGGGTAACTACAATGAGCAGTTCTTC; cdr3_aa: CSARAHRGNYNEQFF
d_call: TRBD1; clone_size: many; v_call: TRBV25-1; j_call: TRBJ1-1; cdr3_nt: TGTGCCAGCAGTGAATTTCTAGGACAGGCCGACCCTGATGCTTTCTTT; cdr3_aa: CASSEFLGQADPDAFF
d_call: .; clone_size: few; v_call: TRBV29-1; j_call: TRBJ2-5; cdr3_nt: TGCAGCGTAGGACATTACCTTCAAGAGACCCAGTACTTC; cdr3_aa: CSVGHYLQETQYF
d_call: TRBD2; clone_size: .; v_call: TRBV4-2; j_call: TRBJ2-4; cdr3_nt: TGTGCCAGCAGCCCGGGGGGTTCCATTCAGTACTTC; cdr3_aa: CASSPGGSIQYF
d_call: .; clone_size: few; v_call: TRBV4-1; j_call: TRBJ2-7; cdr3_nt: TGCGCCAGCAGCCAAGCGCGGTTCAGCTACGAGCAGTACTTC; cdr3_aa: CASSQARFSYEQYF
d_call: .; clone_size: few; v_call: TRBV5-1; j_call: TRBJ2-2; cdr3_nt: TGCGCCAGCAGCTTTGCGGCAGAGAACACCGGGGAGCTGTTTTTT; cdr3_aa: CASSFAAENTGELFF
d_call: TRBD1; clone_size: many; v_call: TRBV6-1; j_call: TRBJ1-1; cdr3_nt: TGTGCCAGCACCTCACAGGGGGCAGGATTGGACACTGAAGCTTTCTTT; cdr3_aa: CASTSQGAGLDTEAFF
d_call: .; clone_size: few; v_call: TRBV18; j_call: TRBJ2-7; cdr3_nt: TGTGCCAGCTCACCACCCGGGGGGCACCAGGTTTACGAGCAGTACTTC; cdr3_aa: CASSPPGGHQVYEQYF
d_call: .; clone_size: many; v_call: TRBV12-3/TRBV12-4; j_call: TRBJ2-3; cdr3_nt: TGTGCCAGCAGTCCCCTAGGAGGAGATACGCAGTATTTT; cdr3_aa: CASSPLGGDTQYF
d_call: .; clone_size: many; v_call: TRBV20-1; j_call: TRBJ2-2; cdr3_nt: TGCAGTGCTAGAAGATTGGGCTTTAACACCGGGGAGCTGTTTTTT; cdr3_aa: CSARRLGFNTGELFF
d_call: .; clone_size: .; v_call: TRBV4-3; j_call: TRBJ2-2; cdr3_nt: TGCGCCAGCAGCCAAGATTTAGGGGCAAACACCGGGGAGCTGTTTTTT; cdr3_aa: CASSQDLGANTGELFF
d_call: .; clone_size: .; v_call: TRBV10-3; j_call: TRBJ2-5; cdr3_nt: TGTGCCATCTCCGGGGATTGGAAAGAGACCCAGTACTTC; cdr3_aa: CAISGDWKETQYF
d_call: TRBD1; clone_size: .; v_call: TRBV25-1; j_call: TRBJ2-7; cdr3_nt: TGTGCCAGCAGTGATCAGATGGGACAGAACTACGAGCAGTACTTC; cdr3_aa: CASSDQMGQNYEQYF